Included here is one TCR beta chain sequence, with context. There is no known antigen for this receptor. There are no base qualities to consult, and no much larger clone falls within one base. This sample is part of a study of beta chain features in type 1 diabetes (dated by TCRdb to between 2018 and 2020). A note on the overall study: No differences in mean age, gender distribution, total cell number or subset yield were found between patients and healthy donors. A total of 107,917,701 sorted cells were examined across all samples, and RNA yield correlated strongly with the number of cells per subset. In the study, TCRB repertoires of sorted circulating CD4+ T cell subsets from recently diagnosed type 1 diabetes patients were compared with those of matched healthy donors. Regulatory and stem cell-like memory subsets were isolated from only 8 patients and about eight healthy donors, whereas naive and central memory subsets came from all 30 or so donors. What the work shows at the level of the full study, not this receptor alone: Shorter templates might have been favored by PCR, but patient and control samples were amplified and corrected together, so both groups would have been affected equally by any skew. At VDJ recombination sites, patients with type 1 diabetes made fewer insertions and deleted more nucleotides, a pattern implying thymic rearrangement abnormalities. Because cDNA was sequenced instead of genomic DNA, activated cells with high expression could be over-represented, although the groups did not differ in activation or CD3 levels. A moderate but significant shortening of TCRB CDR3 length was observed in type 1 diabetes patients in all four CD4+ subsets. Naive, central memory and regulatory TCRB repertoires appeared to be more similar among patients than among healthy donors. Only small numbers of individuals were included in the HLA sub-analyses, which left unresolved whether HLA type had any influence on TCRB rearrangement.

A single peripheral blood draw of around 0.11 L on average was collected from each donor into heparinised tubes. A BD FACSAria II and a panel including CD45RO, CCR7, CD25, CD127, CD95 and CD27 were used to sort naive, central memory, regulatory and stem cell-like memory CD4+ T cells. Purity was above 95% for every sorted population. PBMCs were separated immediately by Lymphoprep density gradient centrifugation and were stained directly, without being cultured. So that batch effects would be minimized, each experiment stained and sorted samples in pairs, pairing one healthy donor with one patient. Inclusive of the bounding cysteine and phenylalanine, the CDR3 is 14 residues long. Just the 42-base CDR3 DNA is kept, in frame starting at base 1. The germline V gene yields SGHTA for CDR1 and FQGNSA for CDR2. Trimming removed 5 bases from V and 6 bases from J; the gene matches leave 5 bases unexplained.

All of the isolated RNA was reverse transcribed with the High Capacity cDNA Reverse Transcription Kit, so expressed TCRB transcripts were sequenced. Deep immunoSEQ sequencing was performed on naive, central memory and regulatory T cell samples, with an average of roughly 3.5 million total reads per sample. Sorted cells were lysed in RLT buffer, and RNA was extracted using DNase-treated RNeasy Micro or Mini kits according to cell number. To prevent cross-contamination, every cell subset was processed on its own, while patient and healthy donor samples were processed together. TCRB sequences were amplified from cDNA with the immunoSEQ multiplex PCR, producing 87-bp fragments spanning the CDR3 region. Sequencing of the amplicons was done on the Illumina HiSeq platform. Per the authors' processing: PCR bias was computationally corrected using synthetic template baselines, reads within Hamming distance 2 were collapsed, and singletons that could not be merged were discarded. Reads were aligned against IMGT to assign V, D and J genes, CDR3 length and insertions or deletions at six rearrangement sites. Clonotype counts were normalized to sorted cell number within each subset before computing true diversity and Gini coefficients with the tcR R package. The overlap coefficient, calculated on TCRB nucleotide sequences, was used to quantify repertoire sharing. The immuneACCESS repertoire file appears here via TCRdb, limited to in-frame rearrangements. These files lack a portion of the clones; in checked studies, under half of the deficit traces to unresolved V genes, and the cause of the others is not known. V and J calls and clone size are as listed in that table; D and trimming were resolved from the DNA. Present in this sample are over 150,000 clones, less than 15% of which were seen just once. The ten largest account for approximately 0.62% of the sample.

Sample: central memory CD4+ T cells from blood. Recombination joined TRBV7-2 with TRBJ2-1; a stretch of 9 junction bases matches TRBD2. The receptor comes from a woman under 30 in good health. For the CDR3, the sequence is CASSPGLAGNEQFF. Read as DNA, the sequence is TGTGCCAGCAGCCCGGGACTAGCAGGCAATGAGCAGTTCTTC.